The 13 T cell receptor beta chains in this list originate from one sample, sequenced in a study of shared clonotypes between healthy human individuals. Terminally differentiated effector memory CD45RA+ cells were left out of the naive CD8 fraction, which was CD45RO-negative and positively selected for CCR7. Some clones are missing from TCRdb's copy, which holds only in-frame ones; the method was immunoSEQ multiplex PCR. Among roughly 2 million clones listed, roughly 95% were seen once. Sequencing was done on a sample of naive CD8+ T cells sorted from blood. These receptors all come from a man between 18 and 35 years old in good health.

The chain couples TRBV5-1 to TRBJ2-7; TRBD2 matches 8 bases. Germline assignment: CDR1 SGHRS and CDR2 YFSETQ. The CDR3 is 15 amino acids. Trimming at V came to 1 base and at J to 4 bases, leaving 7 bases not matched to a gene. CDR3 residues: CASSLRRGAVYEQYF. The CDR3 DNA sequence: TGCGCCAGCAGCTTGAGGCGGGGGGCGGTGTACGAGCAGTACTTC.

In the case of this clone: Other DNA sequences in the same sample also yield this CDR3. This sequence joins TRBV20-1 and TRBJ2-7; D gene ambiguous. Germline V lookup: CDR1 DFQATT, CDR2 SNEGSKA (reference sequence). The CDR3 is made up of 10 amino acids. V lost 5 bases and J lost 4, with 6 bases in between. CDR3 bases: TGCAGTGCTGCGACTTACGAGCAGTACTTC. Translated, it gives CSAATYEQYF.

The V gene is TRBV4-3, the J gene TRBJ2-1, with a tentative D call TRBD2 (5 bases). This CDR3 contains 14 residues. The V gene's germline CDR1 is LGHNA and CDR2 YSLEER. Trimming cost V 0 bases and J 5 bases, with 8 bases left between them. DNA of the CDR3: TGCGCCAGCAGCCAAGATCGGGAAAACAATGAGCAGTTCTTC. It is translated as CASSQDRENNEQFF.

The chain couples TRBV2 to TRBJ1-2, with D unclear. Trimming cost V 3 bases and J 4 bases, with 12 bases left between them. Germline CDR1 SNHLY, CDR2 FYNNEI. The CDR3 is 14 residues long. The CDR3 DNA reads as TGTGCCAGCAGTGACGGCGTCTATTCCTATGGCTACACCTTC. Protein sequence: CASSDGVYSYGYTF.

The J gene is TRBJ1-1, the V gene TRBV2; D is uncertain. V was trimmed by 4 bases and J by 0 bases, leaving 15 bases between them. Germline lookup yields CDR1 SNHLY and CDR2 FYNNEI. This CDR3 region has 16 residues. The DNA of the CDR3 is TGTGCCAGCAGTGGAGAGGTGGCTGGTTTGAACACTGAAGCTTTCTTT. Translation: CASSGEVAGLNTEAFF.

This chain joins TRBV19 and TRBJ1-2, with D unclear. The CDR3 covers 15 residues. The germline V gene has CDR1 LNHDA and CDR2 SQIVND (reference sequence). The V and J ends lost 1 base and 4 bases respectively, with 13 bases between them. The CDR3 here is CASSIALEAVYGYTF. Here the CDR3 DNA reads TGTGCCAGTAGTATAGCCCTCGAGGCAGTCTATGGCTACACCTTC.

Worth noting for this clone: In the same sample, other DNA sequences code for this CDR3. This chain joins TRBV9 and TRBJ2-5; tentatively, D is TRBD2 (6 bases). Germline V gene lookup returns CDR1 SGDLS and CDR2 YYNGEE. V was trimmed by 0 bases and J by 5 bases, leaving 11 bases between them. The CDR3 spans 14 residues. The CDR3 nucleotides are TGTGCCAGCAGCGTAGCGGGAGCTGGGGAGACCCAGTACTTC. It encodes CASSVAGAGETQYF. The entire variable domain, with the rest obtained from reference TRBV9 and TRBJ2-5, is as follows: DSGVTQTPKHLITATGQRVTLRCSPRSGDLSVYWYQQSLDQGLQFLIQYYNGEERAKGNILERFSAQQFPDLHSELNLSSLELGDSALYFCASSVAGAGETQYFGPGTRLLVL.

J is TRBJ1-2 and V is TRBV5-1; TRBD1 might be the D (5 bases). Trimming shortened V by 4 bases and J by 6 bases, and 13 bases separated the two germline ends. This CDR3 has 13 residues. Germline CDR1 and CDR2: SGHRS and YFSETQ. CDR3 sequence: CASSLTTTDGYTF. CDR3 nucleotide sequence: TGCGCCAGCAGCCTAACTACGACAGATGGCTACACCTTC.

The chain employs TRBV28 and TRBJ1-2; 8 nucleotides agree with TRBD1. Germline CDR1 reads MDHEN; CDR2 reads SYDVKM. The V and J ends lost 4 bases and 8 bases, in that order; junction bases with no gene match: 15. CDR3 size: 16 residues. The CDR3 loop reads CASSSGQATYRVGYTF. The CDR3 bases are TGTGCCAGCAGTTCGGGACAGGCGACTTATCGCGTCGGCTACACCTTC.

The rearrangement links TRBV5-4 to TRBJ2-7; D tentatively reads TRBD1 or TRBD2 (5 bases each). Germline CDR1 SGHNT, CDR2 YYREEE (reference sequence). The CDR3 is 14 residues long. V was trimmed by 6 bases and J by 2 bases, leaving 15 bases between them. CDR3 amino acids: CASTRDGKTYEQYF. CDR3 DNA sequence: TGTGCCAGCACGAGGGACGGTAAGACCTACGAGCAGTACTTC. Filled out from reference TRBV5-4 and TRBJ2-7, the complete variable domain reads ETGVTQSPTHLIKTRGQQVTLRCSSQSGHNTVSWYQQALGQGPQFIFQYYREEENGRGNFPPRFSGLQFPNYSSELNVNALELDDSALYLCASTRDGKTYEQYFGPGTRLTVT.

The J gene is TRBJ2-7, the V gene TRBV10-1, with TRBD1 identical over 8 bases. V was clipped by 6 bases and J by 2 bases; unmatched bases: 6. The CDR3 spans 14 residues. CDR1 WNHNN and CDR2 SYGVQD come from the germline V gene (reference sequence). This chain's CDR3 is CASSLDRDAYEQYF. The CDR3 nucleotides are TGCGCCAGCAGCCTGGACAGGGACGCCTACGAGCAGTACTTC.

CDR3 nucleotides: TGTGCCAGCAGCGTTAACTCTATTCTTGTGTCGGAGAGGAAACTGTTTTTT. It is translated as CASSVNSILVSERKLFF. The chain is built from TRBV2 and TRBJ1-4; D remains ambiguous. The germline V gene has CDR1 SNHLY and CDR2 FYNNEI. The ends were cut back, 6 bases at V and 11 bases at J, with 28 bases in the middle. This CDR3 comprises 17 residues. Together with reference TRBV2 and TRBJ1-4, the CDR3 gives the full variable domain: EPEVTQTPSHQVTQMGQEVILRCVPISNHLYFYWYRQILGQKVEFLVSFYNNEISEKSEIFDDQFSVERPDGSNFTLKIRSTKLEDSAMYFCASSVNSILVSERKLFFGSGTQLSVL.

Note on this clone: Other DNA sequences from this sample encode an identical CDR3 as well. The chain couples TRBV11-2 to TRBJ2-7; 7 bases align to TRBD1. V lost 5 bases to trimming and J lost 2 bases; unmatched junction nucleotides: 3. Germline CDR1 is SGHAT and CDR2 is FQNNGV. CDR3 length: 13 residues. CDR3 loop: CASSLGQPYEQYF. For the CDR3, the DNA is TGTGCCAGCAGCCTGGGACAGCCCTACGAGCAGTACTTC.